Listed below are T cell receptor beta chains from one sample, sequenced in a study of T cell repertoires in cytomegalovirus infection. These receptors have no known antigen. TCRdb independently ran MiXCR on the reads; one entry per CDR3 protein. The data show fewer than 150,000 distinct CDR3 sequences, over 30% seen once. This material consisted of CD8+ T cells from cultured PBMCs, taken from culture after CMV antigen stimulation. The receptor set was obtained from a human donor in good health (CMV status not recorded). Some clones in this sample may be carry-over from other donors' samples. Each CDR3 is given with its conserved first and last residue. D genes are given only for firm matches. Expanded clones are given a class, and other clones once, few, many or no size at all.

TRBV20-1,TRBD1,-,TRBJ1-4,TGCAGTGCTAGGCCAACCGGGGGACAGGGATACTTTGCAACTAATGAAAAACTGTTTTTT,CSARPTGGQGYFATNEKLFF
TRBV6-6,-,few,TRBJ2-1,TGTGCCAGCAGTTACACAGGATTCAATGAGCAGTTCTTC,CASSYTGFNEQFF
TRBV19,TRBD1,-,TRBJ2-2,TGTGCCAGTAGTATAGCGTGGCAGGGGGTCGGGGAGCTGTTTTTT,CASSIAWQGVGELFF
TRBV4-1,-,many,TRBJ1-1,TGCGCCAGCAGCCAAGATGCGGGGCTAACCTTCTACGACACTGAAGCTTTCTTT,CASSQDAGLTFYDTEAFF
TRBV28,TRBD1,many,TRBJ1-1,TGTGCCAGCAGTGATGCCGGGACAGGGAACCGGAACACTGAAGCTTTCTTT,CASSDAGTGNRNTEAFF
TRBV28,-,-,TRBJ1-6,TGTGCCAGCAGTTTCTCGCGGAGTAGCTCCTATAATTCACCCCTCCACTTT,CASSFSRSSSYNSPLHF
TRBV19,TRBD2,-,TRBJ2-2,TGTGCCAGTAGCCCCCGACTAGCGAGCGGGGAGCTGTTTTTT,CASSPRLASGELFF
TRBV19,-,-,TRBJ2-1,TGTGCCAGTAGTATGTACCCTGGAGCGTCGGACAATGAGCAGTTCTTC,CASSMYPGASDNEQFF
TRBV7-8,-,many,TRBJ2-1,TGTGCCAGCAGCCTGCGCCATTACAATGAGCAGTTCTTC,CASSLRHYNEQFF
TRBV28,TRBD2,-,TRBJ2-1,TGTGCCAGCAGCCCCGTAGCGGGGGGGCTACGTAATGAGCAGTTCTTC,CASSPVAGGLRNEQFF
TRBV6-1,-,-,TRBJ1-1,TGTGCCAGCAGTTCACGAATCCTGAACACTGAAGCTTTCTTT,CASSSRILNTEAFF
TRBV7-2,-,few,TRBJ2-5,TGTGCCAGCAGCTTTGACTTGGGAGAGACCCAGTACTTC,CASSFDLGETQYF
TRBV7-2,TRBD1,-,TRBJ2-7,TGTGCCAGCAGCTTAGGTTGGGACAGGTCCTACGAGCAGTACTTC,CASSLGWDRSYEQYF
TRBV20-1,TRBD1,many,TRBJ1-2,TGCAGTGCTACCCCTATGACAGGGGGCACAGAGGGCTACACCTTC,CSATPMTGGTEGYTF
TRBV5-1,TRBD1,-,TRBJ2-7,TGCGCCAGCAGCGGTAGGGACAGACCCTACGAGCAGTACTTC,CASSGRDRPYEQYF
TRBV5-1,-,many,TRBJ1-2,TGCGCCAGCAGCTGGGAGGGTATTGGCTACACCTTC,CASSWEGIGYTF
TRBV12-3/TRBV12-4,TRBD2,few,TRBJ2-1,TGTGCCAGCAGTTTAGGCGGGGGCTACAATGAGCAGTTCTTC,CASSLGGGYNEQFF
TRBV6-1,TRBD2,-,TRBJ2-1,TGTGCCAGCAGTTATCAGGGGACTAGCTCCTCAAGGGAGCAGTTCTTC,CASSYQGTSSSREQFF
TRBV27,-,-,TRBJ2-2,TGTGCCAGCAGTTGGAGGGGGGCTACGGGGGAGCTGTTTTTT,CASSWRGATGELFF
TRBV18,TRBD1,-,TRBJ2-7,TGTGCCAGCTCACCACCGGCAGGGGGTGGGCTCGAGCAGTACTTC,CASSPPAGGGLEQYF
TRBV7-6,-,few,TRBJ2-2,TGTGCCAGTAGGACTACGAACACCGGGGAGCTGTTTTTT,CASRTTNTGELFF
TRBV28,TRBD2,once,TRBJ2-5,TGTGCCAGCAGTTCGGAGCGGGGGGTAGAGACCCAGTACTTC,CASSSERGVETQYF
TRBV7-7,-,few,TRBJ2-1,TGTGCTAGCACTGGGGGGGACATCCACAATGAGCAGTTCTTC,CASTGGDIHNEQFF
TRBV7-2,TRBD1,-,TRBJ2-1,TGTGCCAGCAGCTTATATATTCGGGACAGGGCCCACAATGAGCAGTTCTTC,CASSLYIRDRAHNEQFF
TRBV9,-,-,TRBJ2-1,TGTGCCAGCAGCGAACCGGAACAGGGGGGGAGCAATGAGCAGTTCTTC,CASSEPEQGGSNEQFF